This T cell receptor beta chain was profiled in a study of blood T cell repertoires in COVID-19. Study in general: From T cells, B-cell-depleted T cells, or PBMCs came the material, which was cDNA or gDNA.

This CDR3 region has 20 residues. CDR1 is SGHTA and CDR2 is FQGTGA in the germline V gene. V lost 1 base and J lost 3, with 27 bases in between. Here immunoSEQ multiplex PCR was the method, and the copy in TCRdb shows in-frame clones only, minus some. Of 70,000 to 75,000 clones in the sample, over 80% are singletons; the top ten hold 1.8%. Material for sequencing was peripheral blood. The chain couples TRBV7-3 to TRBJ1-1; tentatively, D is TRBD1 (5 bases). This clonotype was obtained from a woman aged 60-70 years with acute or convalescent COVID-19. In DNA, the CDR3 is TGTGCCAGCAGCTTAAAGGCCCGGGGAGGGGACGGGTCATGGGACACTGAAGCTTTCTTT. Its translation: CASSLKARGGDGSWDTEAFF.